This paragraph covers one TCR beta chain sequence. Its antigen is still unknown. These data belong to a study of T-cell reconstitution after alpha-beta-depleted transplantation in children. Broader study findings: There were reportedly several hundred expanded graft clones from which alpha-beta T cells came about two months after transplant. One year after transplant, T-cell counts and diversity came mostly from newly produced T cells.

V lost 5 bases and J 5 bases, leaving 12 bases between the germline ends. CDR1 and CDR2 (germline): MDHEN, SYDVKM. The CDR3 spans 14 residues. For TCRbeta, the library was prepared with unique molecular identifiers. TCRdb recomputed calls from the PCR reads with MiXCR, one row per CDR3 protein. The sample records fewer than 750,000 distinct CDR3 sequences, around 27% being singletons. The sample here was PBMCs, taken before TCRalphabeta/CD19-depleted stem cell transplant. The chain uses TRBV28 and TRBJ1-4; D ambiguous. This receptor was identified in a boy under two years old with Wiskott-Aldrich syndrome, due to receive a stem cell transplant. CDR3 protein: CASSPGNRNEKLFF. For the CDR3, the DNA is TGTGCCAGCAGTCCGGGCAACAGAAATGAAAAACTGTTTTTT.